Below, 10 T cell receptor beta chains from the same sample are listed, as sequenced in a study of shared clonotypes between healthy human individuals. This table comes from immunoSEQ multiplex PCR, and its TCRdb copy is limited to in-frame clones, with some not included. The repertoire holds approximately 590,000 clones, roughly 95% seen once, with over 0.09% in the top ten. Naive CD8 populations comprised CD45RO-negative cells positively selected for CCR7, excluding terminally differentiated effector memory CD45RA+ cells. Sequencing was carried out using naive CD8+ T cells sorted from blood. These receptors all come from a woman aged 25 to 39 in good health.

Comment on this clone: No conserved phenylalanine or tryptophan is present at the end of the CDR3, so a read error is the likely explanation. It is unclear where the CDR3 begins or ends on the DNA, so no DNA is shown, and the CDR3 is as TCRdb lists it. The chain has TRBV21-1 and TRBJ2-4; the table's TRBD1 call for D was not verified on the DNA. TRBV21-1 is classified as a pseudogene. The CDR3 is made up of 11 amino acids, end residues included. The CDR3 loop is CASSRDRGDFI.

The CDR3, as DNA: TGTGCCAGCAGTTACTCGATGTCCCTGTTCCCTGGGGAGCTGTTTTTT. It yields the protein CASSYSMSLFPGELFF. This chain joins TRBV6-5 and TRBJ2-2; D is unresolved. The CDR3 sequence is 16 residues long. V was clipped by 0 bases and J by 8 bases, with 16 bases between them. From germline, CDR1 is MNHEY and CDR2 SVGAGI.

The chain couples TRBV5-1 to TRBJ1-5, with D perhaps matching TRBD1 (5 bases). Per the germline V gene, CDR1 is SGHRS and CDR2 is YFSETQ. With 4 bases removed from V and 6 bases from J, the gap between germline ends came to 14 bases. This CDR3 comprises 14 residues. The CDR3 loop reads CASSLAGESQPQHF. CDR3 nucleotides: TGCGCCAGCAGCCTGGCGGGGGAAAGTCAGCCCCAGCATTTT.

CDR3 protein: CASSVSLGEQFF. The CDR3 region has the DNA TGTGCCAGCAGCGTATCTCTTGGTGAGCAGTTCTTC. The V call is TRBV9, the J call TRBJ2-1; D unresolved. Trimming shortened V by 1 base and J by 9 bases, and 8 bases separated the two germline ends. CDR3 size: 12 residues. In germline, CDR1 is SGDLS, CDR2 YYNGEE.

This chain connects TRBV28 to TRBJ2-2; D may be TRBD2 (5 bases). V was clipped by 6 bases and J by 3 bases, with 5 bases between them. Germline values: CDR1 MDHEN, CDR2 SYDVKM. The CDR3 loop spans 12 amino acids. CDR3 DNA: TGTGCCAGCAGACTAGACACCGGGGAGCTGTTTTTT. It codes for CASRLDTGELFF.

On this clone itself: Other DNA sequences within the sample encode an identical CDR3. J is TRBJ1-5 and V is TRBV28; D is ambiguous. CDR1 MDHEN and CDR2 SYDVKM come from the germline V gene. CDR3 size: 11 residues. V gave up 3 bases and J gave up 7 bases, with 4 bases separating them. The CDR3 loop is CASSFGQPQHF. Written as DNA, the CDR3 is TGTGCCAGCAGTTTTGGGCAGCCCCAGCATTTT.

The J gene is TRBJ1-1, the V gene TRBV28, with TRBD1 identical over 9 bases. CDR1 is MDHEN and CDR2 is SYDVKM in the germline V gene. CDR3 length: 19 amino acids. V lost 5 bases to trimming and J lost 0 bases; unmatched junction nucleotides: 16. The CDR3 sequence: CASSEMGQGMGLVNTEAFF. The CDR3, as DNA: TGTGCCAGCAGTGAAATGGGACAGGGAATGGGGCTAGTGAACACTGAAGCTTTCTTT.

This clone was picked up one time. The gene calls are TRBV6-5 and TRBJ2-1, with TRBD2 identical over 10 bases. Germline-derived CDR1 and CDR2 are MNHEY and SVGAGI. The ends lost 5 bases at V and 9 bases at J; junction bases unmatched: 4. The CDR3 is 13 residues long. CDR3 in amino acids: CASSPSGSSEQFF. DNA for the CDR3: TGTGCCAGCAGTCCTAGCGGGAGTTCTGAGCAGTTCTTC.

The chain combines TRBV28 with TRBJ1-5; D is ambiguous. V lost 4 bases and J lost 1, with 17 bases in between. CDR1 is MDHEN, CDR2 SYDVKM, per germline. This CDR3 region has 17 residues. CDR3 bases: TGTGCCAGCAGTTCCCCCCTGGAGAGTCAGAGCAATCAGCCCCAGCATTTT. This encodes CASSSPLESQSNQPQHF. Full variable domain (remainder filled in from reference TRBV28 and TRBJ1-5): DVKVTQSSRYLVKRTGEKVFLECVQDMDHENMFWYRQDPGLGLRLIYFSYDVKMKEKGDIPEGYSVSREKKERFSLILESASTNQTSMYLCASSSPLESQSNQPQHFGDGTRLSIL.

The CDR3 spells CASSHPFTGAGLEQYF. The CDR3 DNA sequence: TGTGCCAGCAGCCATCCCTTTACAGGGGCAGGGTTAGAGCAGTACTTC. V and J are TRBV7-6 and TRBJ2-7, with 7 nucleotides matching TRBD1. Losses at the gene ends were 5 bases for V and 7 bases for J; bases not matched to a gene: 17. There are 16 residues in the CDR3. Germline lookup yields CDR1 SGHVS and CDR2 FNYEAQ.